This is a list of T cell receptor beta chains from one sample in a study of blood T cell repertoires in COVID-19. The repertoire was sequenced with immunoSEQ multiplex PCR; TCRdb's copy has only in-frame clones and lacks some. Among 62,000 or so clones listed, around 85% were seen once. The specimen sequenced was peripheral blood. Receptors were obtained from a woman aged 60 to 75 with acute or convalescent COVID-19. Each CDR3 is given with its conserved first and last residue. D genes are given only for firm matches. Some rows have no size entry. The others give once, few or many, or a class for an expanded clone.

j_call clone_size d_call v_call cdr3_nt cdr3_aa
TRBJ2-5 - TRBD1 TRBV12-3/TRBV12-4 TGTGCCAGCAGACCACAGGGGTTGGAGACCCAGTACTTC CASRPQGLETQYF
TRBJ2-3 - TRBD2 TRBV10-3 TGTGCCATCCGGCTAGCGGGGGGAACAGATACGCAGTATTTT CAIRLAGGTDTQYF
TRBJ1-5 - - TRBV2 TGTGCCAGCAGGATGCAGGGTAACATTCAGCCCCAGCATTTT CASRMQGNIQPQHF
TRBJ1-2 - TRBD1 TRBV5-1 TGCGCCAGCAGCGCGGGACAGGAGGGCGTTGGCTACACCTTC CASSAGQEGVGYTF
TRBJ2-5 - - TRBV5-1 TGCGCCAGCAGCTTGGGAAGTGCTGGCTTTCAAGAGACCCAGTACTTC CASSLGSAGFQETQYF
TRBJ1-4 few - TRBV19 TGTGCCAGTAGTATTGCCGGTCGAAATGAAAAACTGTTTTTT CASSIAGRNEKLFF
TRBJ1-1 - TRBD1 TRBV28 TGTGCCAGCAGTGGGACAGTGCAACAAATGAACACTGAAGCTTTCTTT CASSGTVQQMNTEAFF
TRBJ2-3 - - TRBV3-1/TRBV3-2 TGTGCCAGCAGCCGGAGCTCTAGCACAGATACGCAGTATTTT CASSRSSSTDTQYF
TRBJ1-4 - - TRBV5-6 TGTGCCAGCAGCCCGGACAGCCGAGGTGAAAAACTGTTTTTT CASSPDSRGEKLFF
TRBJ1-2 once - TRBV4-1 TGCGCCAGCAGCCAAGGATCTACTAACTATGGCTACACCTTC CASSQGSTNYGYTF
TRBJ2-5 - - TRBV14 TGTGCCAGCAGCCAAGATTATCCCGGCAGGGGCCACCAAGAGACCCAGTACTTC CASSQDYPGRGHQETQYF
TRBJ2-3 - - TRBV5-1 TGCGCCAGCAGCTTGCAGGCCCCTGGCACAGATACGCAGTATTTT CASSLQAPGTDTQYF
TRBJ1-1 - - TRBV3-1/TRBV3-2 TGTGCCAGCAGCCAAGAGGAGGGGAACACTGAAGCTTTCTTT CASSQEEGNTEAFF
TRBJ2-5 few - TRBV6-6 TGTGCCAGCAGTACAGGGACCCAAGAGACCCAGTACTTC CASSTGTQETQYF
TRBJ1-1 - TRBD1 TRBV27 TGTGCCAGCAGTCCCCACGGGACAGCTAGTACCACTGAAGCTTTCTTT CASSPHGTASTTEAFF
TRBJ2-1 - - TRBV7-3 TGTGCCAGCAGCGATTGGACAGACAATGAGCAGTTCTTC CASSDWTDNEQFF
TRBJ2-1 once TRBD2 TRBV6-5 TGTGCCAGCAGTTCCCGAATAGCGGGGGCCTACAATGAGCAGTTCTTC CASSSRIAGAYNEQFF
TRBJ1-1 - - TRBV3-1/TRBV3-2 TGTGCCAGCAGCCCGACACAGGGTCGGAACACTGAAGCTTTCTTT CASSPTQGRNTEAFF
TRBJ1-5 - - TRBV6-5 TGTGCCAGCAGTTACGGCCCCTCAGGACAGCCCCAGCATTTT CASSYGPSGQPQHF
TRBJ2-3 - TRBD2 TRBV20-1 TGCAGTGCTAGTCCGACTAGCGGGGGGACAGATACGCAGTATTTT CSASPTSGGTDTQYF
TRBJ1-1 - TRBD1 TRBV29-1 TGCAGCGTTGAAGGGGACAGGGGGAAGAACACTGAAGCTTTCTTT CSVEGDRGKNTEAFF
TRBJ1-1 - - TRBV19 TGTGCCAGTAGTATCCAACAGGGTGGAATTGGAGCTTTCTTT CASSIQQGGIGAFF
TRBJ1-2 once - TRBV6-5 TGTGCCAGCAGGAGGGATGGGGAGAACTATGGCTACACCTTC CASRRDGENYGYTF
TRBJ2-1 once TRBD2 TRBV28 TGTGCCAGCAGTTTGGGAGGGGCCGACCTAAATGAGCAGTTCTTC CASSLGGADLNEQFF
TRBJ2-2 - - TRBV6-5 TGTGCCAGCAGCCCCATGAGATCGGGCGGGGAGCTGTTTTTT CASSPMRSGGELFF
TRBJ2-1 - TRBD2 TRBV2 TGTGCCAGCAGGACCGGACTAGCGGGGGGAAATGAGCAGTTCTTC CASRTGLAGGNEQFF
TRBJ1-2 - - TRBV2 TGTGCCAGCAATACTTATGGGGGCGCCTCGGGAGGAAATGGCTACACCTTC CASNTYGGASGGNGYTF
TRBJ1-2 - - TRBV6-6 TGTGCCAGCAGTTATGTCGGAGACTATGGCTACACCTTC CASSYVGDYGYTF
TRBJ1-6 - TRBD1 TRBV6-5 TGTGCCAGCAGACCCGGACAGGGGGATAATTCACCCCTCCACTTT CASRPGQGDNSPLHF
TRBJ2-7 - - TRBV28 TGTGCCAGCAGTATGGACAGCAGCTACGAGCAGTACTTC CASSMDSSYEQYF
TRBJ1-5 - - TRBV2 TGTGCCAGCAGGAGGGGAGGGGTCCACAATCAGCCCCAGCATTTT CASRRGGVHNQPQHF
TRBJ1-2 - TRBD1 TRBV3-1/TRBV3-2 TGTGCCAGCAGCCACTCCGGGACAGGGATAGATGGCTACACCTTC CASSHSGTGIDGYTF
TRBJ1-5 - - TRBV4-1 TGCGCCAGCAGTCCAACGGAGGCGGGTAATCAGCCCCAGCATTTT CASSPTEAGNQPQHF
TRBJ2-1 - TRBD1 TRBV3-1/TRBV3-2 TGTGCCAGCAACTCCAGGGGGCATTCTAAGCAGTTCTTC CASNSRGHSKQFF
TRBJ1-3 - - TRBV30 TGTGCCTGGAGTGTATATGTGAGCTCTGGAAACACCATATATTTT CAWSVYVSSGNTIYF
TRBJ2-7 - TRBD2 TRBV3-1/TRBV3-2 TGTGCCAGCAGCCAAGGGACTAGCGGGAGGTGGCCCTACGAGCAGTACTTC CASSQGTSGRWPYEQYF
TRBJ2-7 - TRBD2 TRBV28 TGTGCCAGCGAACGGGGGGGCCTTCGGGAGCAGTACTTC CASERGGLREQYF
TRBJ1-1 - - TRBV2 TGTGCCAGCCTAGTCGTTACCTTCACTGAAGCTTTCTTT CASLVVTFTEAFF
TRBJ2-1 - TRBD2 TRBV30 TGTGCCTGGAGCCTCTTACTAGCGGCGTCCCTCAATGAGCAGTTCTTC CAWSLLLAASLNEQFF
TRBJ2-2 - - TRBV9 TGTGCCAGCAGCACAACACAGGGTTACACCGGGGAGCTGTTTTTT CASSTTQGYTGELFF
TRBJ2-2 - TRBD2 TRBV7-8 TGTGCCAGCAGCTTAACTATAGCGGGATTGAACACCGGGGAGCTGTTTTTT CASSLTIAGLNTGELFF
TRBJ2-5 few - TRBV7-2 TGTGCCAGCAGCGAAGGGGGGGGCTCTGAGACCCAGTACTTC CASSEGGGSETQYF
TRBJ2-7 - - TRBV9 TGTGCCAGCAGCCCCCAAGTCGGGTCCTACGAGCAGTACTTC CASSPQVGSYEQYF
TRBJ2-5 - TRBD2 TRBV5-1 TGCGCCAGCAGCTTTGTAACTAGCGGGGGGGCCGGAGAGACCCAGTACTTC CASSFVTSGGAGETQYF
TRBJ2-7 - TRBD2 TRBV7-9 TGTGCCAGCAGCACCCTAGCGGGGGGCACCTACGAGCAGTACTTC CASSTLAGGTYEQYF
TRBJ1-5 - TRBD1 TRBV3-1/TRBV3-2 TGTGCCAGCAGCCAAGGGGACAGCGTTCGGCCCCAGCATTTT CASSQGDSVRPQHF
TRBJ2-7 - TRBD1 TRBV12-3/TRBV12-4 TGTGCCAGCAGTTCGACAGGGTACGAGCAGTACTTC CASSSTGYEQYF
TRBJ2-1 - TRBD2 TRBV7-7 TGTGCCAGCAGCAACACGACTAGCGGGATAGGCGAGCAGTTCTTC CASSNTTSGIGEQFF
TRBJ1-1 once - TRBV7-3 TGTGCCAGCAGCTTAACCGCGGGGCTTACAGCTATGAACACTGAAGCTTTCTTT CASSLTAGLTAMNTEAFF
TRBJ1-3 - TRBD1 TRBV6-5 TGTGCCAGCAGTTACGGCAGGGGGCCTAATCGAAACACCATATATTTT CASSYGRGPNRNTIYF
TRBJ2-1 - TRBD1 TRBV6-4 TGTGCCAGCAGGCGACAGGGACAGTCTCGCAATGAGCAGTTCTTC CASRRQGQSRNEQFF
TRBJ2-5 - - TRBV5-1 TGCGCCAGCAGCTTTAGTCTTTCGGAGACCCAGTACTTC CASSFSLSETQYF
TRBJ1-5 - - TRBV7-8 TGTGCCAGCAGCTTAGAGAGAGATCAGCCCCAGCATTTT CASSLERDQPQHF